The 9 T cell receptor beta chains below all came from one sample that was sequenced in a study of T-cell reconstitution after alpha-beta-depleted transplantation in children. Unique molecular identifiers featured in how the TCRbeta library was prepared. TCRdb reanalysed the PCR reads using MiXCR and keeps one entry per CDR3 protein. The sample includes about 500,000 distinct CDR3 sequences, about 30% of them seen just once. The sequenced sample was PBMCs from the stem cell graft donor, obtained from the stem cell graft. The receptors come from a human donor who donated a stem cell graft to a child with aplastic anemia.

This sequence joins TRBV7-2 and TRBJ1-2, with 9 bases matching TRBD1. CDR3 length: 15 residues. Trimming cost V 4 bases and J 7 bases; bases outside gene matches: 10. Germline loops: CDR1 SGHTA, CDR2 FQGNSA. The DNA of the CDR3 is TGTGCCAGCAGCTCCTTACAGGGGGCGCGAGGTGGCTACACCTTC. It codes for CASSSLQGARGGYTF.

CDR3 DNA sequence: TGTGCCAGCACTCAGGGGTCGGATACGCAGTATTTT. It is translated as CASTQGSDTQYF. The chain combines TRBV6-6 with TRBJ2-3, with D possibly TRBD1 on 6 matching bases. From germline, CDR1 is MNHNY and CDR2 SVGAGI (reference sequence). The CDR3 is 12 amino acids. V shed 7 bases and J shed 6 bases, with 11 bases lying between them.

V is TRBV7-2 and J is TRBJ2-3; TRBD2 matches at 7 bases. The CDR3 is 14 residues long. Germline lookup yields CDR1 SGHTA and CDR2 FQGNSA. V was pared by 2 bases and J by 6 bases, with 5 bases of the junction left unmatched. The CDR3 DNA reads TGTGCCAGCAGCTTAAGTGGGAGGGTTGATACGCAGTATTTT. This gives the protein CASSLSGRVDTQYF.

Regarding this clonotype: A read error may explain this, as a much larger clone is one base away. V gene TRBV5-6 combines with J gene TRBJ2-7; 9 bases are a match to TRBD1. The CDR3 runs 13 residues. Germline trimming cut 4 bases from V and 2 bases from J; bases unmatched to any gene: 1. Germline loops: CDR1 SGHDT, CDR2 YYEEEE. The chain's CDR3 is CASSRDRAYEQYV. The CDR3 DNA sequence: TGTGCCAGCAGCCGGGACAGGGCCTACGAGCAGTACGTC.

This chain links TRBV4-2 with TRBJ2-1, with TRBD2 matching over 12 bases. The CDR3 is made up of 18 amino acids. Germline V gene lookup returns CDR1 LGHNA and CDR2 YNFKEQ. V lost 1 base to trimming and J lost 4 bases; unmatched junction nucleotides: 8. This chain's CDR3 is CASSQGLAGVRGYNEQFF. In DNA, the CDR3 is TGTGCCAGCAGCCAAGGACTAGCGGGAGTGCGAGGATACAATGAGCAGTTCTTC.

J is TRBJ2-5 and V is TRBV7-2; possibly TRBD1 or TRBD2 for D (5 bases each). Germline V lookup: CDR1 SGHTA, CDR2 FQGNSA. Trimming cost V 0 bases and J 4 bases, with 9 bases left between them. The CDR3 runs to 14 residues. The CDR3 loop is CASSLAGDRETQYF. The CDR3 DNA sequence: TGTGCCAGCAGCTTAGCGGGGGATCGAGAGACCCAGTACTTC.

This clonotype has a handful of counts. V and J are TRBV10-3 and TRBJ2-7; 7 bases align to TRBD1. This CDR3 spans 13 amino acids. Trimming removed 5 bases from V and 3 bases from J; junction bases left unmatched: 4. Germline V gives CDR1 ENHRY, CDR2 SYGVKD. The CDR3 nucleotides are TGTGCCATCAGTTTTGACAGGGACTACGAGCAGTACGTC. It is translated as CAISFDRDYEQYV.

The gene calls are TRBV24-1 and TRBJ2-1, with 10 bases aligning to TRBD2. CDR1 and CDR2 (germline): KGHDR, SFDVKD. This CDR3 is built from 16 residues. The J segment lost 4 bases and the V segment lost 4 bases, leaving 6 bases of the junction unmatched. CDR3 protein: CATSDPGLAAYNEQFF. The CDR3 DNA reads TGTGCCACCAGTGACCCTGGACTAGCGGCTTACAATGAGCAGTTCTTC.

This clonotype was counted a single time. The genes are TRBV2 and TRBJ2-2; the D is unclear. V gave up 6 bases and J gave up 3 bases, with 8 bases separating them. The germline CDR1 and CDR2 sequences are SNHLY and FYNNEI. The CDR3 is 13 amino acids. The CDR3 DNA sequence: TGTGCCAGCAGCTACACAGACACCGGGGAGCTGTTTTTT. It encodes CASSYTDTGELFF.